This T cell receptor (beta chain) derives from a study of T cells after yellow fever vaccination. TCRdb passed the 5' RACE reads through MiXCR, listing each CDR3 protein once. The sample consists of under 600,000 distinct CDR3 sequences, about 13% of them appearing once. This clonotype was observed at least ten times. The sequence came from a man aged 30 to 45 who received the YFV17D yellow fever vaccine. The starting material was PBMCs, obtained on the day of the yellow fever booster vaccination.

DNA of the CDR3: TGTGCCAGCAGCCTGTCGGGGAACACCGGGGAGCTGTTTTTT. Encoded protein: CASSLSGNTGELFF. The chain recombines TRBV7-8 with TRBJ2-2; D gene ambiguous. The germline V and J ends were trimmed by 5 bases and 1 base, with 8 bases remaining between them. The CDR3 is 14 residues long. Germline loops: CDR1 SGHVS, CDR2 FQNEAQ.